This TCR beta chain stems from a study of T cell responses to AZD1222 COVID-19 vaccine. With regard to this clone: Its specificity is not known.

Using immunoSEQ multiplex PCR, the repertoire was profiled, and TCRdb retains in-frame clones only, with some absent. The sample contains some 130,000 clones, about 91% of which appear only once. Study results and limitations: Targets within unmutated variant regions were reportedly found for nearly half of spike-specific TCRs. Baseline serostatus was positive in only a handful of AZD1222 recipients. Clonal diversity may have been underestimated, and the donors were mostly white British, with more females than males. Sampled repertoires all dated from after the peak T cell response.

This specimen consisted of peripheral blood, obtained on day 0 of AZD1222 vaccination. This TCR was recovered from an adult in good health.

Here the CDR3 DNA reads TGTGCCGCGAGGGACAGTGACTACACCTTC. Its translation: CAARDSDYTF. The genes are TRBV30 and TRBJ1-2, with 7 bases aligning to TRBD1. This CDR3 region has 10 residues. The V and J ends lost 8 bases and 10 bases, in that order; junction bases with no gene match: 7. In germline, CDR1 is GTSNPN, CDR2 SVGIG (reference sequence).